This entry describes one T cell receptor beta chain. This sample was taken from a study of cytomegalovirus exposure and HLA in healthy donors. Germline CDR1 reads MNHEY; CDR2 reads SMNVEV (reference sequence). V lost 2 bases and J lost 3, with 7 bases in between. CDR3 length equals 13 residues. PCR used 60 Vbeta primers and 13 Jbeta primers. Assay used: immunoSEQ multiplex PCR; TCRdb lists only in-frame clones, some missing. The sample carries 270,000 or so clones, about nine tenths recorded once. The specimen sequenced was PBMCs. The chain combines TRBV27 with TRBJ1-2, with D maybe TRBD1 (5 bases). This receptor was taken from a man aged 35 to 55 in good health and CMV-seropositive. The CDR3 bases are TGTGCCAGCAGTTTACAGGGTGACTATGGCTACACCTTC. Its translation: CASSLQGDYGYTF.